Listed below are T cell receptor beta chains from one sample, sequenced in a study of blood T cell repertoires in COVID-19. Clones were read by immunoSEQ multiplex PCR, and TCRdb kept only the in-frame ones, dropping some. The data hold approximately 260,000 clones, with around 90% observed a single time. Sequencing was performed on peripheral blood. Receptors were obtained from a woman aged 55-69 years with COVID-19, enrolled during active disease. Each CDR3 is given with its conserved first and last residue. D genes are given only for firm matches. Expanded clones get a size class; other rows say once, few or many, or leave the size out.

clone size	V gene	J gene	D gene	CDR3 DNA	CDR3 protein
-	TRBV6-1	TRBJ2-5	-	TGTGCCAGCAGTGAAGTCGGAGAGACCCAGTACTTC	CASSEVGETQYF
-	TRBV3-1/TRBV3-2	TRBJ1-4	TRBD1	TGTGCCAGCAGCCTGTTCCGGGACAGAAGAGAAAAACTGTTTTTT	CASSLFRDRREKLFF
-	TRBV7-3	TRBJ1-2	-	TGTGCCAGCAGCCCGTCACAGGGTTCAGCCTATGGCTACACCTTC	CASSPSQGSAYGYTF
-	TRBV5-4	TRBJ2-7	TRBD1	TGTGCCAGCAGCACCGGGACAGGGGCCTACGAGCAGTACTTC	CASSTGTGAYEQYF
-	TRBV7-5	TRBJ2-5	-	TGTGCCAGAAGACCGCTAGCGGGGGGGCTCCAAGAGACCCAGTACTTC	CARRPLAGGLQETQYF
once	TRBV7-2	TRBJ2-7	TRBD2	TGTGCCAGCAGCTTACAGGCTAGCGGGGCGGACGAGCAGTACTTC	CASSLQASGADEQYF
-	TRBV19	TRBJ1-2	TRBD1	TGTGCCAGTAGCGTCGCCCGGGACAGGGGGCGCGGAGGCTACACCTTC	CASSVARDRGRGGYTF
-	TRBV7-9	TRBJ2-1	TRBD2	TGTGCCAGCAGCTCCCGGGACTACCTCGATGAGCAGTTCTTC	CASSSRDYLDEQFF
-	TRBV20-1	TRBJ1-2	TRBD1	TGCAGTGCTAGTGGAGACAGGGGGGTTTCTTATGGCTACACCTTC	CSASGDRGVSYGYTF
-	TRBV4-3	TRBJ1-2	TRBD1	TGCGCCAGCAGCCTAGAGACAGGGAATGGCTACACCTTC	CASSLETGNGYTF
-	TRBV5-1	TRBJ1-1	-	TGCGCCAGCAGCCTGGGTTTTACAGGGAGGAACACTGAAGCTTTCTTT	CASSLGFTGRNTEAFF
-	TRBV5-4	TRBJ1-4	TRBD1	TGTGCCAGCAGCCCGGGGACAGGGGCAGGGAATGAAAAACTGTTTTTT	CASSPGTGAGNEKLFF
-	TRBV9	TRBJ1-1	-	TGTGCCAGCAGCGACGGGGTGAACACTGAAGCTTTCTTT	CASSDGVNTEAFF
few	TRBV4-1	TRBJ2-1	TRBD1	TGCGCCAGCGGAAAAATCGACAGGGCCAACAATGAGCAGTTCTTC	CASGKIDRANNEQFF
-	TRBV7-2	TRBJ1-1	-	TGTGCCAGCAGCAATTGGCCGGGTTTGAGCACTGAAGCTTTCTTT	CASSNWPGLSTEAFF
-	TRBV7-2	TRBJ2-3	-	TGTGCCAGCAGCTTACAATCAGGGGTCAGCACAGATACGCAGTATTTT	CASSLQSGVSTDTQYF
-	TRBV12-5	TRBJ1-4	-	TGTGCTAGTGGTTTCGACAGCTTGAATGAAAAACTGTTTTTT	CASGFDSLNEKLFF
-	TRBV7-2	TRBJ1-5	-	TGTGCCAGCAGCCCCCCGCCGGGCAATCAGCCCCAGCATTTT	CASSPPPGNQPQHF
-	TRBV11-2	TRBJ1-4	-	TGTGCCAGCAGACGGGACATCAAAAAACTGTTTTTT	CASRRDIKKLFF
-	TRBV30	TRBJ1-1	-	TGTGCCTCCCTCGGGGGGGGCACTGAAGCTTTCTTT	CASLGGGTEAFF
-	TRBV29-1	TRBJ1-2	TRBD1	TGCAGCGTCGGGACAGGGAGGAGCCACACCTTC	CSVGTGRSHTF
-	TRBV7-6	TRBJ2-1	TRBD2	TGTGCCAGCAGCTTACCCGGGACTAGAGAAGGCAATGAGCAGTTCTTC	CASSLPGTREGNEQFF
-	TRBV6-5	TRBJ2-3	-	TGTGCCAGCAGGAGGGGGGGAACAGATACGCAGTATTTT	CASRRGGTDTQYF
-	TRBV11-2	TRBJ1-1	-	TGTGCCACCAGCGGAGGCCCGAACACTGAAGCTTTCTTT	CATSGGPNTEAFF
-	TRBV30	TRBJ2-3	-	TGTGCCTGGAGTGTAAATAGAAACACAGATACGCAGTATTTT	CAWSVNRNTDTQYF
-	TRBV11-2	TRBJ2-1	-	TGTGCCAGCAGCATTAGCAGGGTTGAGCAGTTCTTC	CASSISRVEQFF
-	TRBV7-3	TRBJ1-3	-	TGTGCCAGCAGCTTAAACAGGGCCGGAAACACCATATATTTT	CASSLNRAGNTIYF
once	TRBV27	TRBJ1-2	-	TGTGCCAGCAGTTTCCTAGGGGGGGAAGGTGGCTACACCTTC	CASSFLGGEGGYTF
-	TRBV4-3	TRBJ1-4	TRBD1	TGCGCCAGCAGCCGGGGACAGGATAATGAAAAACTGTTTTTT	CASSRGQDNEKLFF
few	TRBV18	TRBJ1-1	TRBD1	TGTGCCAGCTCACCGGGACAGAGGGACACTGAAGCTTTCTTT	CASSPGQRDTEAFF
-	TRBV2	TRBJ1-1	-	TGTGCCAGCAGTGAGATGACAGGATCATGGAACACTGAAGCTTTCTTT	CASSEMTGSWNTEAFF
-	TRBV7-2	TRBJ2-3	-	TGTGCCAGCAGCTTAGCATACGGGGGGCGGGATACGCAGTATTTT	CASSLAYGGRDTQYF
once	TRBV6-4	TRBJ1-1	TRBD1	TGTGCCAGCAGTGATCCCGACAGGGTGGGCTCTGAAGCTTTCTTT	CASSDPDRVGSEAFF
-	TRBV18	TRBJ2-2	TRBD1	TGTGCCAGCTCCCTGACAGGGCCTGGGAACACCGGGGAGCTGTTTTTT	CASSLTGPGNTGELFF
-	TRBV6-2/TRBV6-3	TRBJ2-5	-	TGTGCCAGCAGTTCCCGGGGAGAGACCCAGTACTTC	CASSSRGETQYF
-	TRBV2	TRBJ1-5	-	TGTGCCAGCAGTGCCTCGACAGGTGATCAGCCCCAGCATTTT	CASSASTGDQPQHF
once	TRBV5-4	TRBJ1-1	-	TGTGCCAGCAGCTTGGTTAGTCTACTAGGGACTGAAGCTTTCTTT	CASSLVSLLGTEAFF
-	TRBV6-5	TRBJ2-1	TRBD2	TGTGCCAGCCGACTAGCGGGGGAAGCGAATGAGCAGTTCTTC	CASRLAGEANEQFF
once	TRBV2	TRBJ1-1	TRBD1	TGTGCCAGCCATCTTGAGACAGGGGTTCCCACTGAAGCTTTCTTT	CASHLETGVPTEAFF
-	TRBV6-2/TRBV6-3	TRBJ1-5	-	TGTGCCAGCAGTTACTCTTCAGGGCACAATCAGCCCCAGCATTTT	CASSYSSGHNQPQHF
-	TRBV9	TRBJ2-6	TRBD2	TGTGCCAGCAGCCAACAAGCGGGGGGTTCCGGGGCCAACGTCCTGACTTTC	CASSQQAGGSGANVLTF
-	TRBV6-5	TRBJ1-6	TRBD1	TGTGCCAGCAGTTACGGGACAGGGGTAAATTCACCCCTCCACTTT	CASSYGTGVNSPLHF
-	TRBV24-1	TRBJ2-3	-	TGTGCCACCAGTGACCCCCCGCGGGATACGCAGTATTTT	CATSDPPRDTQYF
-	TRBV6-5	TRBJ2-3	TRBD2	TGTGCCAGCAGTTACTTAGCGGGGGGGCTCCCAGATACGCAGTATTTT	CASSYLAGGLPDTQYF
-	TRBV19	TRBJ2-1	TRBD2	TGTGCCGCCAGATCGGTGGGGGGGGACAATGAGCAGTTCTTC	CAARSVGGDNEQFF
-	TRBV19	TRBJ2-7	-	TGTGCCAGTAGTATTAAAGGGGTTTACGAGCAGTACTTC	CASSIKGVYEQYF
-	TRBV7-2	TRBJ2-5	TRBD2	TGTGCCAGCAGCTTAGAAAAATTGTTCGGGGGGAGGGAGACCCAGTACTTC	CASSLEKLFGGRETQYF
-	TRBV7-2	TRBJ1-6	-	TGTGCCAGCAGCTTGGGGCATCCTGGCTATAATTCACCCCTCCACTTT	CASSLGHPGYNSPLHF
-	TRBV5-1	TRBJ2-1	-	TGCGCCAGCAGCTTGACAGGGGGGGACTACAATGAGCAGTTCTTC	CASSLTGGDYNEQFF
many	TRBV11-2	TRBJ2-7	-	TGTGCCAGCAGCTTAGAGCGCCGGGAGTTCGACGAGCAGTACTTC	CASSLERREFDEQYF
-	TRBV5-1	TRBJ1-4	TRBD1	TGCGCCAGCAGCACAGGGACAGGTCGAGGCGAAAAACTGTTTTTT	CASSTGTGRGEKLFF
-	TRBV15	TRBJ1-2	-	TGTGCCACCAGCAGAGGAACAGGGATAGGCTACACCTTC	CATSRGTGIGYTF
few	TRBV7-8	TRBJ1-1	-	TGTGCCAGCAGCTTAGCGGGGGAGGTTGTGAACACTGAAGCTTTCTTT	CASSLAGEVVNTEAFF
-	TRBV19	TRBJ1-4	-	TGTGCCAGTAGTATAGACGGTCGCGGCAGGGGAACCCAACTGTTTTTT	CASSIDGRGRGTQLFF
-	TRBV10-3	TRBJ1-3	TRBD1	TGTGCCATCAGTGACAGGGGGCTCTCTGGAAACACCATATATTTT	CAISDRGLSGNTIYF